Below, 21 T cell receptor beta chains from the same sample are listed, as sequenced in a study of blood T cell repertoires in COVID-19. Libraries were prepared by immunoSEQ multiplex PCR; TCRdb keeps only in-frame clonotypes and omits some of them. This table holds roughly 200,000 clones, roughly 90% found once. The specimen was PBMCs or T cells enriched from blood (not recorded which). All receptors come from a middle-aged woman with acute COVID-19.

The CDR3 region is CASIQGADGYTF. Written as DNA, the CDR3 is TGTGCCAGCATTCAGGGGGCGGATGGCTACACCTTC. The rearrangement uses TRBV5-4 and TRBJ1-2; TRBD1 matches at 8 bases. The V and J ends lost 6 bases and 6 bases, in that order; junction bases with no gene match: 4. This CDR3 contains 12 residues. From germline, CDR1 is SGHNT and CDR2 YYREEE (reference sequence).

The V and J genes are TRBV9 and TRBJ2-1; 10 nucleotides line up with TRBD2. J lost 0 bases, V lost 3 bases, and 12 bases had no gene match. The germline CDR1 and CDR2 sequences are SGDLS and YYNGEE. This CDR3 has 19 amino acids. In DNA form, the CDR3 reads TGTGCCAGCAGCGGTCGAGCGGGGGGGTCCAAGAGCTCCTACAATGAGCAGTTCTTC. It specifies CASSGRAGGSKSSYNEQFF.

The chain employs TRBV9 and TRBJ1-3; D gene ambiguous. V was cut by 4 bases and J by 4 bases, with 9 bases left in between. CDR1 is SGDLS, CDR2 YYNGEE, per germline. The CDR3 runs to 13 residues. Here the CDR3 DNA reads TGTGCCAGCAGCCCCCCCCCAGGAAACACCATATATTTT. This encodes CASSPPPGNTIYF. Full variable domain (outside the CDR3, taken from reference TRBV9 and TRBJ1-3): DSGVTQTPKHLITATGQRVTLRCSPRSGDLSVYWYQQSLDQGLQFLIQYYNGEERAKGNILERFSAQQFPDLHSELNLSSLELGDSALYFCASSPPPGNTIYFGEGSWLTVV.

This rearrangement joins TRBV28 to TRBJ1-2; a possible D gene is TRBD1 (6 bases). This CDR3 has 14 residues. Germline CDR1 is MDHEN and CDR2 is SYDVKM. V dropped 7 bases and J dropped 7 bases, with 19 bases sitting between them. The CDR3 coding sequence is TGTGCCAGCAAGGGGGGGGCGCAGCGGTTTGGCTACACCTTC. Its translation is CASKGGAQRFGYTF.

CDR3 protein: CASSEVGGTEAFF. The CDR3 nucleotides read TGTGCCAGCAGTGAAGTGGGGGGCACTGAAGCTTTCTTT. This chain connects TRBV2 to TRBJ1-1; maybe TRBD1 (5 bases). CDR3 length: 13 residues. Trimming took 1 base from V and 4 from J, leaving 7 bases between them. Germline V gene sequence: CDR1 SNHLY, CDR2 FYNNEI.

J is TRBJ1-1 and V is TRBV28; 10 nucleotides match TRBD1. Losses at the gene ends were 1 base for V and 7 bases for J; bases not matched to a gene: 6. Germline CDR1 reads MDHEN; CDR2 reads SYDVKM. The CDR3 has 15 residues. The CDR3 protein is CASSLSGQGVGEAFF. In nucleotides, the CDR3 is TGTGCCAGCAGTTTATCCGGACAGGGGGTCGGTGAAGCTTTCTTT.

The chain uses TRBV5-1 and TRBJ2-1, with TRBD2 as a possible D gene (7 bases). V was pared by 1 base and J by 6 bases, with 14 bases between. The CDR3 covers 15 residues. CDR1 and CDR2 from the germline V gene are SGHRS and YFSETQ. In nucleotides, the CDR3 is TGCGCCAGCAGCTTGAGGGGGGACTACCTCAATGAGCAGTTCTTC. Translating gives CASSLRGDYLNEQFF.

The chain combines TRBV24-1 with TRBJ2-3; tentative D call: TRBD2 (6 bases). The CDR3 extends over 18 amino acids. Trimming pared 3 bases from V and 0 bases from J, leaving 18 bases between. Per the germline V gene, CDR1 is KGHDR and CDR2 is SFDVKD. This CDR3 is CATSDPRRSGSSTDTQYF. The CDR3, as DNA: TGTGCCACCAGTGATCCCCGCCGTAGCGGAAGTAGCACAGATACGCAGTATTTT.

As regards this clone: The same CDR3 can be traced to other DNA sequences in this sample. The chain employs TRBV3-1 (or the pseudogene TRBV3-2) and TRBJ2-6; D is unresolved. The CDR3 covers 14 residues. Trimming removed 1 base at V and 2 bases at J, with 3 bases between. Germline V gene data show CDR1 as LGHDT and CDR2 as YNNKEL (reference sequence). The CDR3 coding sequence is TGTGCCAGCAGCCAAGCGGCTGGGGCCAACGTCCTGACTTTC. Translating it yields CASSQAAGANVLTF.

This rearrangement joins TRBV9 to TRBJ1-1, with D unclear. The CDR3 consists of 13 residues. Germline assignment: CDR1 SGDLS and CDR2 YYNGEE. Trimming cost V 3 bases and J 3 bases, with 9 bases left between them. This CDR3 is CASSGARYTEAFF. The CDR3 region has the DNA TGTGCCAGCAGCGGAGCCAGGTACACTGAAGCTTTCTTT.

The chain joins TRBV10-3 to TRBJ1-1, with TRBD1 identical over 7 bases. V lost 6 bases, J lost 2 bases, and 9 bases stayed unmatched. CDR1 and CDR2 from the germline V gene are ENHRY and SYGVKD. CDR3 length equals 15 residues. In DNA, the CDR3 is TGTGCCATCAGGGGGGAACAGGGGAGAAACACTGAAGCTTTCTTT. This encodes CAIRGEQGRNTEAFF.

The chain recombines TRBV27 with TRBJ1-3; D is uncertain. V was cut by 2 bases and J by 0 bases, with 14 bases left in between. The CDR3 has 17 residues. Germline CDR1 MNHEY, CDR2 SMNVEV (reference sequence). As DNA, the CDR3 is TGTGCCAGCAGTTTAGGGTTGGCTACAGCCTCTGGAAACACCATATATTTT. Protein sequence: CASSLGLATASGNTIYF.

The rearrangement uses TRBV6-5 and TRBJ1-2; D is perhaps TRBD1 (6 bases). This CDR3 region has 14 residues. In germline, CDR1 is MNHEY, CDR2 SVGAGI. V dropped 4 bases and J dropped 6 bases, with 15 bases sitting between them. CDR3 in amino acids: CASSFRTDWNGYTF. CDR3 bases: TGTGCCAGCAGTTTTCGGACAGATTGGAATGGCTACACCTTC.

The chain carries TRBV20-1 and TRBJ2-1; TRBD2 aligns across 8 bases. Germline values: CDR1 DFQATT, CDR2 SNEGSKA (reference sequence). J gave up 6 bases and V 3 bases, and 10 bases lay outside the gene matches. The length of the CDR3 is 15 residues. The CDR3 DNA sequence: TGCAGTGCTAGTTATCGGCTAGCGGGTGGCAATGAGCAGTTCTTC. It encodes CSASYRLAGGNEQFF.

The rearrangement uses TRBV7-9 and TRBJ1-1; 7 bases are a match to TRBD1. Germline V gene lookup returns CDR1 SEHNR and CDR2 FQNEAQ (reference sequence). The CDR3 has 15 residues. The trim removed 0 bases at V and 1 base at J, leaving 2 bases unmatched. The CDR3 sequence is CASSLAKGANTEAFF. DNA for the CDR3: TGTGCCAGCAGCTTAGCGAAGGGGGCGAACACTGAAGCTTTCTTT.

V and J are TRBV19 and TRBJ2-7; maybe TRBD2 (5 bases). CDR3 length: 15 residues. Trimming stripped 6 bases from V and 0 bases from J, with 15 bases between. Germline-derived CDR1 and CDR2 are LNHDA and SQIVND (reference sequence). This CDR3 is CASSRTRQYSYEQYF. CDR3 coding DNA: TGTGCCAGTAGCAGGACTCGACAATACTCCTACGAGCAGTACTTC.

The CDR3 is CASSRTDGSQFF. The CDR3 DNA follows: TGTGCCAGCAGCCGGACAGACGGTAGTCAGTTCTTC. The chain combines TRBV5-6 with TRBJ2-1; the D gene is possibly TRBD1 (6 bases). V was trimmed by 4 bases and J by 13 bases, leaving 15 bases between them. This CDR3 has 12 residues. Per the germline V gene, CDR1 is SGHDT and CDR2 is YYEEEE.

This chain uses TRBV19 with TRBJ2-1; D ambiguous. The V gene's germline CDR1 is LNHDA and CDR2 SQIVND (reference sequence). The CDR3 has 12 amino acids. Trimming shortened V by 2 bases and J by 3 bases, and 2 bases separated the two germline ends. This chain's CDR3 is CASSIHYNEQFF. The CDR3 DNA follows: TGTGCCAGTAGTATACACTACAATGAGCAGTTCTTC.

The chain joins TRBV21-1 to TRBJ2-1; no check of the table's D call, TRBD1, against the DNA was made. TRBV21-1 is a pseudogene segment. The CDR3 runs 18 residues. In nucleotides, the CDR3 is TGTGCCAGCAGCTTCCGCCTCAACCGGGACAGGGCGAGGAATGAGCAGTTCTTC. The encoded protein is CASSFRLNRDRARNEQFF.

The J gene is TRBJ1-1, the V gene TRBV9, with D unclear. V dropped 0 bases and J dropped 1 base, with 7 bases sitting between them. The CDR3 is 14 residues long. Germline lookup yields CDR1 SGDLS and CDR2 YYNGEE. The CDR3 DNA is TGTGCCAGCAGCGTAGACCCAGAGAACACTGAAGCTTTCTTT. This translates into CASSVDPENTEAFF.

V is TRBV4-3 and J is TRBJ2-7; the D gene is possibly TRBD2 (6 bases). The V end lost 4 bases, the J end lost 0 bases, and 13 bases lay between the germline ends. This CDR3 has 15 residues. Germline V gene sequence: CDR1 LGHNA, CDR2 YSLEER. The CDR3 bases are TGCGCCAGCAGCCCGCGGAGGGCCAGCTCCTACGAGCAGTACTTC. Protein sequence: CASSPRRASSYEQYF.